The 12 T cell receptor beta chains presented below share a single source sample, sequenced in a study of shared clonotypes between healthy human individuals. Naive CD8 cells were CD45RO-negative, positively selected for CCR7, excluding terminally differentiated effector memory CD45RA+ cells. Assay used: immunoSEQ multiplex PCR; TCRdb lists only in-frame clones, some missing. Of around 580,000 clones listed, roughly 98% are singletons. The sample comprised naive CD8+ T cells sorted from blood. The receptors derive from a man under 40 in good health.

The V gene is TRBV7-8, the J gene TRBJ2-5; TRBD1 matches at 12 bases. The germline V gene has CDR1 SGHVS and CDR2 FQNEAQ. The CDR3 loop spans 19 amino acids. Trimming took 4 bases from V and 4 from J; bases not matched to a gene: 16. CDR3 sequence reads: CASSYPLGPGTGGRETQYF. CDR3 nucleotide sequence: TGTGCCAGCAGCTACCCGCTAGGACCCGGGACAGGGGGCAGAGAGACCCAGTACTTC.

This chain joins TRBV27 and TRBJ2-1, with D uncertain. CDR3 length equals 13 residues. Germline loops: CDR1 MNHEY, CDR2 SMNVEV (reference sequence). The germline V and J ends were trimmed by 2 bases and 10 bases, with 12 bases remaining between them. The CDR3 DNA follows: TGTGCCAGCAGTTTAGGGCCCGACGTGGAGCAGTTCTTC. This codes for CASSLGPDVEQFF.

J is TRBJ1-2 and V is TRBV7-9; D may be TRBD1 (6 bases). Trimming shortened V by 6 bases and J by 4 bases, and 15 bases separated the two germline ends. Germline V gene sequence: CDR1 SEHNR, CDR2 FQNEAQ (reference sequence). The length of the CDR3 is 14 residues. In DNA form, the CDR3 reads TGTGCCAGCAGAACGACAGGACAGCCCTATGGCTACACCTTC. Its protein product is CASRTTGQPYGYTF.

The V gene is TRBV9, the J gene TRBJ1-2, with 9 bases matching TRBD1. V lost 0 bases, J lost 7 bases, and 7 bases stayed unmatched. CDR3 length: 15 amino acids. Germline assignment: CDR1 SGDLS and CDR2 YYNGEE. This chain's CDR3 is CASSVVRGQGGGYTF. As DNA, the CDR3 is TGTGCCAGCAGCGTAGTACGGGGACAGGGTGGTGGCTACACCTTC.

The V gene is TRBV9, the J gene TRBJ2-7; TRBD2 might be the D (7 bases). This CDR3 has 17 residues. Trimming stripped 0 bases from V and 0 bases from J, with 16 bases between. From germline, CDR1 is SGDLS and CDR2 YYNGEE. Written as DNA, the CDR3 is TGTGCCAGCAGCGTAGGGGGGGGGCCACCCGACTCCTACGAGCAGTACTTC. Its translation: CASSVGGGPPDSYEQYF.

The rearrangement uses TRBV27 and TRBJ2-3; 7 nucleotides align to TRBD1. Trimming removed 4 bases from V and 6 bases from J; junction bases left unmatched: 7. The length of the CDR3 is 14 residues. CDR1 is MNHEY, CDR2 SMNVEV, per germline (reference sequence). CDR3 protein: CASSYGQVRDTQYF. The CDR3 DNA reads as TGTGCCAGCAGTTATGGACAGGTGCGGGATACGCAGTATTTT.

The chain employs TRBV7-9 and TRBJ1-1, with 7 positions matching TRBD1. CDR3 size: 15 residues. Germline V gene data show CDR1 as SEHNR and CDR2 as FQNEAQ (reference sequence). J lost 4 bases, V lost 4 bases, and 9 bases had no gene match. Here the CDR3 DNA reads TGTGCCAGCAGCTGGCGGGACAGCGCTTCCACTGAAGCTTTCTTT. Residues: CASSWRDSASTEAFF.

The chain joins TRBV5-1 to TRBJ2-7, with TRBD1 matching 9 bases. The V and J ends lost 4 bases and 3 bases, in that order; junction bases with no gene match: 11. The CDR3 has 16 residues. Germline V lookup: CDR1 SGHRS, CDR2 YFSETQ. The CDR3 nucleotides read TGCGCCAGCAGCAAGGTAGCCCTGGACAGGGGCTACGAGCAGTACTTC. Translating it yields CASSKVALDRGYEQYF.

As to this clone: At the DNA level, this CDR3 is encoded by other sequences in the same sample as well. This chain joins TRBV2 and TRBJ2-7; no clear D. Germline V gene sequence: CDR1 SNHLY, CDR2 FYNNEI. This CDR3 comprises 11 residues. The V gene lost 6 bases and the J gene lost 2 bases, with 5 bases spanning the gap. The DNA for the CDR3 is TGTGCCAGCAGCCCCACCTACGAGCAGTACTTC. Protein product: CASSPTYEQYF.

This clone was found once. The rearrangement joins TRBV27 to TRBJ2-3; D might be TRBD2 (6 bases). CDR1 is MNHEY and CDR2 is SMNVEV in the germline V gene (reference sequence). This CDR3 region has 16 residues. V was shortened by 5 bases and J by 4 bases, with 19 bases between the two germline ends. The CDR3 sequence: CASSARRGGPPDTQYF. CDR3 DNA sequence: TGTGCCAGCAGTGCCCGGCGGGGAGGTCCCCCAGATACGCAGTATTTT.

The V and J genes are TRBV5-1 and TRBJ2-2, with 7 bases that match TRBD1. CDR1 is SGHRS, CDR2 YFSETQ, per germline. J lost 10 bases, V lost 0 bases, and 3 bases had no gene match. The CDR3 has 13 residues. The CDR3 sequence is CASSLDRGLELFF. In DNA form, the CDR3 reads TGCGCCAGCAGCTTGGACAGGGGATTGGAGCTGTTTTTT. The whole variable domain, filled in from reference TRBV5-1 and TRBJ2-2, reads KAGVTQTPRYLIKTRGQQVTLSCSPISGHRSVSWYQQTPGQGLQFLFEYFSETQRNKGNFPGRFSGRQFSNSRSEMNVSTLELGDSALYLCASSLDRGLELFFGEGSRLTVL.

The chain joins TRBV7-3 to TRBJ2-6; D might be TRBD1 (5 bases). Germline V gene data show CDR1 as SGHTA and CDR2 as FQGTGA. With 5 bases removed from V and 4 bases from J, the gap between germline ends came to 18 bases. This CDR3 has 17 residues. The CDR3 DNA reads as TGTGCCAGCAGCGCCGGCAGGGTATACGCCGGGGCCAACGTCCTGACTTTC. Translated: CASSAGRVYAGANVLTF.